The entry that follows covers one T cell receptor (beta chain) sequence. The data are from a study of cytomegalovirus exposure and HLA in healthy donors. The CDR3 has 13 amino acids. Germline V CDR1 and CDR2: SNHLY, FYNNEI. The V and J ends lost 3 bases and 8 bases respectively, with 13 bases between them. 60 Vbeta and 13 Jbeta primers were used in PCR. Using immunoSEQ multiplex PCR, the repertoire was profiled, and TCRdb retains in-frame clones only, with some absent. The repertoire holds some 210,000 clones, with almost 80% as singletons. The V call is TRBV2, the J call TRBJ1-2; unclear D gene. The sample comprised PBMCs. This TCR derives from a male donor in good health and CMV-seronegative. In DNA form, the CDR3 reads TGTGCCAGCAGTGATCTCGGGTCCACCGGCTACACCTTC. This codes for CASSDLGSTGYTF.